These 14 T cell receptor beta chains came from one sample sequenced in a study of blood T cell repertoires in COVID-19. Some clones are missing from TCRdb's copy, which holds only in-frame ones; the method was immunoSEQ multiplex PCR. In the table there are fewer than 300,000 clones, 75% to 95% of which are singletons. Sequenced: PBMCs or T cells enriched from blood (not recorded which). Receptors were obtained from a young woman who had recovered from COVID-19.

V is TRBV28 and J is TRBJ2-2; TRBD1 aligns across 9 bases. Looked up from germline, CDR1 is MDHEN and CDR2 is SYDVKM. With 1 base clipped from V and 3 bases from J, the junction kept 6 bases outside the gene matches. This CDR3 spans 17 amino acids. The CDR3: CASSLLQGARDTGELFF. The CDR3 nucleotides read TGTGCCAGCAGTTTATTACAGGGGGCTAGGGACACCGGGGAGCTGTTTTTT. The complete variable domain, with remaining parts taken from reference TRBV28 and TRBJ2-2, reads DVKVTQSSRYLVKRTGEKVFLECVQDMDHENMFWYRQDPGLGLRLIYFSYDVKMKEKGDIPEGYSVSREKKERFSLILESASTNQTSMYLCASSLLQGARDTGELFFGEGSRLTVL.

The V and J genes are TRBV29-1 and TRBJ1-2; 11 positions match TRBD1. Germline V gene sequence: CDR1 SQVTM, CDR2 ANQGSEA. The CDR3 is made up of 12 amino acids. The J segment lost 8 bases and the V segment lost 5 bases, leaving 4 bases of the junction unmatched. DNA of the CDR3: TGCAGCGTTTGGACAGGGGGCGGAGGCTACACCTTC. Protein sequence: CSVWTGGGGYTF.

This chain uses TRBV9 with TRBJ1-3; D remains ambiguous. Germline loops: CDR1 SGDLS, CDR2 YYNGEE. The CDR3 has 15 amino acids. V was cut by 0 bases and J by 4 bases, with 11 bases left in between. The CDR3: CASSVDGGSGNTIYF. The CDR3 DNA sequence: TGTGCCAGCAGCGTAGACGGAGGGTCCGGAAACACCATATATTTT.

CDR3 nucleotide sequence: TGTGCCATCAGTGAGCCACGAGGAAGGACTAGCGGACTGAACACCGGGGAGCTGTTTTTT. Residues: CAISEPRGRTSGLNTGELFF. The rearrangement uses TRBV10-3 and TRBJ2-2; 10 nucleotides line up with TRBD2. Germline CDR1 and CDR2: ENHRY and SYGVKD. J lost 1 base, V lost 2 bases, and 13 bases had no gene match. This CDR3 region has 20 residues.

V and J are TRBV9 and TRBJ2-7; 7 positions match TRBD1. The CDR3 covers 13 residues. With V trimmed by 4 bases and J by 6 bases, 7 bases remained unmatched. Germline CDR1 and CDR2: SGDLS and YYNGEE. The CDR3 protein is CASSLGTAGEQYF. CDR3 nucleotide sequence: TGTGCCAGCAGCCTTGGGACAGCCGGCGAGCAGTACTTC. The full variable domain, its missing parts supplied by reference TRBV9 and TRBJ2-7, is DSGVTQTPKHLITATGQRVTLRCSPRSGDLSVYWYQQSLDQGLQFLIQYYNGEERAKGNILERFSAQQFPDLHSELNLSSLELGDSALYFCASSLGTAGEQYFGPGTRLTVT.

The DNA for the CDR3 is TGTGCCAGCAGTCCGGACACCATCTACGAGCAGTACTTC. Encoded protein: CASSPDTIYEQYF. The chain recombines TRBV6-5 with TRBJ2-7; TRBD1 is a possible D gene (5 bases). The CDR3 loop spans 13 amino acids. V dropped 5 bases and J dropped 3 bases, with 11 bases sitting between them. In germline, CDR1 is MNHEY, CDR2 SVGAGI.

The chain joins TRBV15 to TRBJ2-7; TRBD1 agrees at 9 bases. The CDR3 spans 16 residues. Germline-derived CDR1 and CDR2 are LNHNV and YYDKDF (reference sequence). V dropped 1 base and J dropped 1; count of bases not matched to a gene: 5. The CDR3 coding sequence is TGTGCCACCAGCAGAGTAAGGACAGGGGCTTCCTACGAGCAGTACTTC. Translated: CATSRVRTGASYEQYF.

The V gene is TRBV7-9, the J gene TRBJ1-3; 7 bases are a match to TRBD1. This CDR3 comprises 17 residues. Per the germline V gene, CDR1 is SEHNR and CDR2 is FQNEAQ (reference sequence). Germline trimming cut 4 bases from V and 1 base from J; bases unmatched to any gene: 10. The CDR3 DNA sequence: TGTGCCAGCAGCTCCACCTACGACAGGGCGTCTGGAAACACCATATATTTT. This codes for CASSSTYDRASGNTIYF.

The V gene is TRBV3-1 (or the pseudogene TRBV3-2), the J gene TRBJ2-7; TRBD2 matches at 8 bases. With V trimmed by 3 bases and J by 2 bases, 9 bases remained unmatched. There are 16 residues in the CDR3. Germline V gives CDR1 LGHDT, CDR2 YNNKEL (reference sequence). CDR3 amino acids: CASSQGRTSGTYEQYF. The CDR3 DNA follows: TGTGCCAGCAGCCAGGGTCGTACTAGCGGAACCTACGAGCAGTACTTC.

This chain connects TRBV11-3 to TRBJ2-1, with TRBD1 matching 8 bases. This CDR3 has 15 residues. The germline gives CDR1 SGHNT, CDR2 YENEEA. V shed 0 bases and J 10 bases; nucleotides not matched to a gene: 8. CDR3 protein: CASSLEGQEYEEQFF. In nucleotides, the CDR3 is TGTGCCAGCAGCTTAGAGGGACAGGAGTATGAGGAGCAGTTCTTC. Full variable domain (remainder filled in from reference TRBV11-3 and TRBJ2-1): EAGVVQSPRYKIIEKKQPVAFWCNPISGHNTLYWYLQNLGQGPELLIRYENEEAVDDSQLPKDRFSAERLKGVDSTLKIQPAELGDSAVYLCASSLEGQEYEEQFFGPGTRLTVL.

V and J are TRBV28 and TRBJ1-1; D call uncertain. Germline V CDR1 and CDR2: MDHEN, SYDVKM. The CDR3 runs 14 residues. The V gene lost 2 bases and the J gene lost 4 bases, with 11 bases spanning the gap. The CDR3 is CASSLKVEVTEAFF. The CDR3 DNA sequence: TGTGCCAGCAGTTTAAAGGTCGAGGTCACTGAAGCTTTCTTT.

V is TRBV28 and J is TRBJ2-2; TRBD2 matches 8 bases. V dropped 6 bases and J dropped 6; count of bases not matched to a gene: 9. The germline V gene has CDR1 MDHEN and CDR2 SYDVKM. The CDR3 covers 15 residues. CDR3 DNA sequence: TGTGCCAGCAGGGCCGGGACTAGACAGGCCGGGGAGCTGTTTTTT. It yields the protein CASRAGTRQAGELFF.

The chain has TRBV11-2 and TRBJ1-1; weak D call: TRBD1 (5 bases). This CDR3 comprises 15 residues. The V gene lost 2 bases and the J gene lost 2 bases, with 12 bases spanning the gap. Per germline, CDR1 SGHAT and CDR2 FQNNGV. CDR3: CASSLRQTLNTEAFF. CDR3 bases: TGTGCCAGCAGCTTACGACAGACTCTTAACACTGAAGCTTTCTTT.

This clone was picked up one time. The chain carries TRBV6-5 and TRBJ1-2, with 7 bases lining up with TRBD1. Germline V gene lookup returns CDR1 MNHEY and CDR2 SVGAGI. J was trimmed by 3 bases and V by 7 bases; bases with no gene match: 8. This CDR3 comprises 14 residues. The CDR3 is CASKGAGGDYGYTF. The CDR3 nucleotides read TGTGCCAGCAAGGGGGCCGGCGGGGACTATGGCTACACCTTC.